Presented here are 21 T cell receptor beta chains from one specimen sequenced in a study of molecular identifiers for immune sequencing clone quantification. TCRdb reprocessed the PCR reads via MiXCR and lists one record per CDR3 protein. The profile shows roughly 300,000 distinct CDR3 sequences, roughly 24% of them singletons. Source material: naive CD8+ T cells from blood, with Jurkat cell RNA spiked in. Subset reported: FACS-sorted CD8+CD4-CCR7+CD45RA+ naive T cells. Receptors originate from a human donor in good health. Some libraries in this study had Jurkat cell RNA spiked in.

Ten or more counts support this clonotype. V gene TRBV5-1 combines with J gene TRBJ2-5; D is perhaps TRBD2 (6 bases). V was clipped by 0 bases and J by 4 bases, with 13 bases between them. Germline assignment: CDR1 SGHRS and CDR2 YFSETQ. This CDR3 has 15 amino acids. CDR3 amino acids: CASSLDAGMRETQYF. The CDR3 DNA sequence: TGCGCCAGCAGCTTGGATGCGGGGATGCGAGAGACCCAGTACTTC. The full variable domain, completed using reference TRBV5-1 and TRBJ2-5, is KAGVTQTPRYLIKTRGQQVTLSCSPISGHRSVSWYQQTPGQGLQFLFEYFSETQRNKGNFPGRFSGRQFSNSRSEMNVSTLELGDSALYLCASSLDAGMRETQYFGPGTRLLVL.

The chain combines TRBV19 with TRBJ2-3; D remains ambiguous. The CDR3 covers 15 residues. V was pared by 2 bases and J by 0 bases, with 9 bases between. Germline CDR1 is LNHDA and CDR2 is SQIVND (reference sequence). CDR3 amino acids: CASSILPASTDTQYF. The CDR3 DNA reads TGTGCCAGTAGTATATTGCCAGCGAGCACAGATACGCAGTATTTT.

This clonotype came up many times. J is TRBJ2-2 and V is TRBV7-9; no firm D call. The CDR3 extends over 15 amino acids. V dropped 5 bases and J dropped 0 bases, with 10 bases sitting between them. The germline CDR1 and CDR2 sequences are SEHNR and FQNEAQ (reference sequence). The DNA for the CDR3 is TGTGCCAGCAGCCCACCAGGAGCGAACACCGGGGAGCTGTTTTTT. It translates to CASSPPGANTGELFF.

The V gene is TRBV7-9, the J gene TRBJ1-5; D gene ambiguous. The CDR3 covers 16 residues. Germline V gene lookup returns CDR1 SEHNR and CDR2 FQNEAQ (reference sequence). With 1 base removed from V and 0 bases from J, the gap between germline ends came to 10 bases. The CDR3 bases are TGTGCCAGCAGCTTAGTGCTTGGGGATAGCAATCAGCCCCAGCATTTT. This translates into CASSLVLGDSNQPQHF.

Turning to this clonotype: At one end, the junction sequence differs from germline, possibly due to a read error. This CDR3 is CTSSQLTGNTEAFF. In nucleotides, the CDR3 is TGTACCAGCAGTCAGCTTACAGGGAACACTGAAGCTTTCTTT. The rearrangement links TRBV27 to TRBJ1-1, with D possibly TRBD1 on 5 matching bases. The CDR3 totals 14 residues. The V gene's germline CDR1 is MNHEY and CDR2 SMNVEV (reference sequence).

Only a few counts were recorded for this clonotype. J is TRBJ2-2 and V is TRBV7-9; the match to TRBD1 covers 8 bases. The CDR3 consists of 16 residues. J lost 2 bases, V lost 7 bases, and 9 bases had no gene match. Germline lookup yields CDR1 SEHNR and CDR2 FQNEAQ (reference sequence). CDR3 amino acids: CASTDRQGTNTGELFF. CDR3 DNA sequence: TGTGCCAGCACCGACAGACAGGGGACAAACACCGGGGAGCTGTTTTTT.

Turning to this clonotype: A read error may explain this, as a much larger clone is one base away. No conserved phenylalanine or tryptophan is present at the end of the CDR3, so a read error is the likely explanation. This chain uses TRBV29-1 with TRBJ2-7; maybe TRBD1 (5 bases). Trimming left V 7 bases short and J 7 bases short, with 17 bases between. Germline V lookup: CDR1 SQVTM, CDR2 ANQGSEA. There are 12 residues in the CDR3. The chain's CDR3 is CSAIDPAGEQYS. The CDR3 nucleotides read TGCAGCGCAATAGATCCGGCAGGGGAGCAGTACTCC.

The sample holds a few counts of this clonotype. This chain connects TRBV4-3 to TRBJ1-4; D might be TRBD1 (6 bases). The CDR3 spans 15 residues. CDR1 and CDR2 (germline): LGHNA, YSLEER. V lost 0 bases to trimming and J lost 8 bases, with 13 bases between them. CDR3 bases: TGCGCCAGCAGCCAAGATAGGGGGTCCGGAGAAAAACTGTTTTTT. This codes for CASSQDRGSGEKLFF.

This clonotype appeared many times. The rearrangement links TRBV29-1 to TRBJ1-2, with D perhaps matching TRBD1 (5 bases). The CDR3 consists of 13 residues. CDR1 is SQVTM and CDR2 is ANQGSEA in the germline V gene. The V and J ends lost 0 bases and 0 bases respectively, with 5 bases between them. Here the CDR3 DNA reads TGCAGCGTTGAAGAGACAGCTAACTATGGCTACACCTTC. It translates to CSVEETANYGYTF.

This clonotype was counted between two and nine times. This chain connects TRBV12-3 or TRBV12-4 to TRBJ2-5; 8 nucleotides agree with TRBD2. V dropped 6 bases and J dropped 5; count of bases not matched to a gene: 11. There are 15 residues in the CDR3. CDR3 DNA sequence: TGTGCCAGCAGCCCCTCCGGGGGGGCGTTCGAGACCCAGTACTTC. Protein sequence: CASSPSGGAFETQYF.

There are a few counts of this clonotype. The V and J genes are TRBV11-2 and TRBJ2-3, with 8 bases aligning to TRBD2. This CDR3 has 16 residues. The J segment lost 2 bases and the V segment lost 4 bases, leaving 8 bases of the junction unmatched. The germline gives CDR1 SGHAT, CDR2 FQNNGV. CDR3 coding DNA: TGTGCCAGCAGCTCCTTAGCGGGAATTAACACAGATACGCAGTATTTT. Translating it yields CASSSLAGINTDTQYF.

This clonotype was recorded only once. V gene TRBV20-1 combines with J gene TRBJ2-7, with TRBD2 as a possible D gene (5 bases). Germline V gene sequence: CDR1 DFQATT, CDR2 SNEGSKA (reference sequence). V was trimmed by 4 bases and J by 3 bases, leaving 19 bases between them. This CDR3 is built from 15 residues. CDR3 nucleotide sequence: TGCAGTGCTATAGCCCCCGAACACGGAGGCTACGAGCAGTACTTC. Protein: CSAIAPEHGGYEQYF.

On this clonotype itself: One base away lies a much larger clone, so this may be a sequencing read error. The V gene is TRBV5-8, the J gene TRBJ1-5, with TRBD1 matching 7 bases. From germline, CDR1 is SGHTS and CDR2 YDEGEE. The CDR3 covers 14 residues. In nucleotides, the CDR3 is TGTGCCAGCAGCCTAAGACAGGGTCATCAGCCCCGGCATTTT. Its translation: CASSLRQGHQPRHF.

Regarding this clonotype: This may be a read error: a much more frequent sequence differs by one nucleotide. The chain uses TRBV12-3 or TRBV12-4 and TRBJ2-2; D might be TRBD1 (5 bases). This CDR3 spans 17 amino acids. V dropped 3 bases and J dropped 3 bases, with 17 bases sitting between them. The CDR3 region has the DNA TGTGCCAGCAGTTTTGTCGTGGTCAGGGCGGACACCGGGGAGCTGTTTTTT. Translation: CASSFVVVRADTGELFF.

This clonotype was observed at least ten times. The chain carries TRBV9 and TRBJ2-2, with D uncertain. Per germline, CDR1 SGDLS and CDR2 YYNGEE. This CDR3 is built from 13 residues. The V end was cut by 4 bases, the J end by 5 bases, with 9 bases between. CDR3: CASSSEATGELFF. For the CDR3, the DNA is TGTGCCAGCAGCTCAGAAGCTACCGGGGAGCTGTTTTTT.

This clonotype showed up just a few times. This chain joins TRBV27 and TRBJ2-7, with TRBD1 as a possible D gene (5 bases). Trimming cost V 8 bases and J 0 bases, with 11 bases left between them. CDR1 and CDR2 (germline): MNHEY, SMNVEV (reference sequence). The CDR3 is 13 amino acids. The CDR3 loop reads CASGASASYEQYF. In DNA form, the CDR3 reads TGTGCCAGCGGGGCATCAGCCTCCTACGAGCAGTACTTC.

To note about this clonotype: Being one base from a much bigger clone, this may be a read error. The chain couples TRBV7-9 to TRBJ2-3, with TRBD2 as a possible D gene (5 bases). The CDR3 is 12 residues long. CDR1 SEHNR and CDR2 FQNEAQ come from the germline V gene (reference sequence). Between the trimmed V and J ends, which lost 7 bases and 4 bases, there was a span of 9 bases. CDR3 coding DNA: TGTGCCAGCATTGGGAGCGCAGATACGCAGTATTTT. It specifies CASIGSADTQYF.

This clonotype was seen at least ten times. The junction departs from the called germline gene at one end, perhaps through a read error. J is TRBJ1-3 and V is TRBV5-1, with 9 bases lining up with TRBD1. CDR1 is SGHRS and CDR2 is YFSETQ in the germline V gene. This CDR3 region has 14 residues. The CDR3 reads CASSQSPGQGFGNF. DNA of the CDR3: TGCGCCAGCAGCCAGTCGCCGGGACAGGGATTTGGAAATTTT.

This clonotype was observed many times. V is TRBV9 and J is TRBJ2-7; TRBD2 aligns across 8 bases. With 4 bases clipped from V and 3 bases from J, the junction kept 3 bases outside the gene matches. There are 13 residues in the CDR3. Per germline, CDR1 SGDLS and CDR2 YYNGEE. This CDR3 is CASSRSGSYEQYF. The CDR3 nucleotides are TGTGCCAGCAGCCGAAGCGGGAGCTACGAGCAGTACTTC.

V and J are TRBV12-5 and TRBJ2-5; 7 positions match TRBD1. Germline CDR1 LGHNT, CDR2 FRNRAP. The J segment lost 2 bases and the V segment lost 6 bases, leaving 9 bases of the junction unmatched. The CDR3 contains 15 residues. The chain's CDR3 is CASGPGTARQETQYF. The DNA for the CDR3 is TGTGCTAGTGGCCCTGGGACAGCCCGACAAGAGACCCAGTACTTC.

Concerning this clonotype itself: A clone one base away is much larger, so this may be a read error. The V gene is TRBV28, the J gene TRBJ2-7; D unresolved. The CDR3 spans 14 residues. The V gene's germline CDR1 is MDHEN and CDR2 SYDVKM. In DNA, the CDR3 is TGTGCCGGCAGTTTTGTTGCAGGACCGGACGAGCAGTACTTC. Translating it yields CAGSFVAGPDEQYF.